These T cell receptor beta chains were read from a single sample in a study of blood T cell repertoires in COVID-19. TCRdb's copy holds only in-frame clones and misses some; the assay was immunoSEQ multiplex PCR. The table includes approximately 300,000 clones, more than 75% detected once. The sequenced material came from peripheral blood. The receptor source for this set is a woman in her forties or fifties with acute or convalescent COVID-19. CDR3s include the opening cysteine and the closing phenylalanine or tryptophan. The D gene is left open where the match is weak. Size tells how often a clone was seen (once, few, many) or the class of an expanded clone, and some rows leave it out.

>TRBJ1-4|TRBV7-9|.|.
TGTGCCAGCAGCCCTCAGGCAGGCGACGAAAAACTGTTTTTT
CASSPQAGDEKLFF
>TRBJ2-3|TRBV5-1|.|.
TGCGCCAGCAGCTTAGGAGGAAACACAGATACGCAGTATTTT
CASSLGGNTDTQYF
>TRBJ2-1|TRBV3-1/TRBV3-2|TRBD2|.
TGTGCCAGCAGCCTGACTAGCGGGGCCGACAATGAGCAGTTCTTC
CASSLTSGADNEQFF
>TRBJ2-5|TRBV15|TRBD2|.
TGTGCCACCAGCACCTCGGAGGCTAGCGGTATCCAAGAGACCCAGTACTTC
CATSTSEASGIQETQYF
>TRBJ2-1|TRBV10-3|TRBD1|once
TGTGCCATCAGATTCGACAGGGGGTACAATGAGCAGTTCTTC
CAIRFDRGYNEQFF
>TRBJ1-1|TRBV28|.|.
TGTGCCAGCAGACGACTTTCGAACACTGAAGCTTTCTTT
CASRRLSNTEAFF
>TRBJ1-4|TRBV5-1|TRBD1|.
TGCGCCAGCAGCCGAACCGGGACAGGGCCGACTAATGAAAAACTGTTTTTT
CASSRTGTGPTNEKLFF
>TRBJ2-2|TRBV11-2|TRBD1|.
TGTGCCAGCAGCTTCCTGACAGGGGGCCCCGGGGAGCTGTTTTTT
CASSFLTGGPGELFF
>TRBJ2-7|TRBV21-1|.|.
TGTGCCAGCAGCAAGGGGGACACTTCCCCCCCCAACTCCTACGAGCAGTACTTC
CASSKGDTSPPNSYEQYF
>TRBJ2-5|TRBV11-2|TRBD1|.
TGTGCCAGCAGCAGAGACAGGGTTCGAGAGACCCAGTACTTC
CASSRDRVRETQYF
>TRBJ1-2|TRBV28|.|.
TGTGCCAGCATACCACAGGGACCATATGGCTACACCTTC
CASIPQGPYGYTF
>TRBJ2-1|TRBV11-2|.|.
TGTGCCAGCAGCTCAGGGCGGGCGGGAAGTTACAATGAGCAGTTCTTC
CASSSGRAGSYNEQFF
>TRBJ1-2|TRBV6-2/TRBV6-3|TRBD1|.
TGTGCCAGCAGCCCCAGGGGGTTGCTCCCCTATGGCTACACCTTC
CASSPRGLLPYGYTF
>TRBJ1-5|TRBV18|TRBD1|.
TGTGCCAGCTCACCACTCCACTTGACAGGGGGGACGGGCCAGCCCCAGCATTTT
CASSPLHLTGGTGQPQHF
>TRBJ1-2|TRBV4-1|TRBD1|.
TGCGCCAGCAGCCAAGATACAGGGGGCTTCTATGGCTACACCTTC
CASSQDTGGFYGYTF
>TRBJ1-1|TRBV28|TRBD1|.
TGTGCCAGCAACCCTCGACAGGGGGCGGACACTGAAGCTTTCTTT
CASNPRQGADTEAFF
>TRBJ1-2|TRBV19|TRBD1|.
TGTGCCAGTAGGAGGGGACAGGAGTACTATGGCTACACCTTC
CASRRGQEYYGYTF
>TRBJ2-7|TRBV28|TRBD1|.
TGTGCCAGCAGTTTCATGGACGGGTGGGGGACAGGTCAGTACTTC
CASSFMDGWGTGQYF
>TRBJ1-2|TRBV29-1|.|once
TGCAGCGTCGGGGGCTACACCTTC
CSVGGYTF
>TRBJ1-1|TRBV10-2|.|.
TGCGCCAGCAGAGACAGGTGGAACACTGAAGCTTTCTTT
CASRDRWNTEAFF
>TRBJ2-1|TRBV4-3|TRBD2|.
TGCGCCAGCAGCCCCGGGGGGGAATGGATCCATGAGCAGTTCTTC
CASSPGGEWIHEQFF
>TRBJ1-3|TRBV18|.|.
TGTGCCAGCTCACCCACCCCTCTTTCGGGCTCTGGAAACACCATATATTTT
CASSPTPLSGSGNTIYF
>TRBJ2-2|TRBV19|TRBD2|medium-sized
TGTGCCAGTAGTACCAACCCGGGACTAGCCGTAGCCGGGGAGCTGTTTTTT
CASSTNPGLAVAGELFF
>TRBJ2-3|TRBV9|TRBD2|.
TGTGCCAGCACCATCGGACTAGCGGGCACAGATACGCAGTATTTT
CASTIGLAGTDTQYF
>TRBJ2-7|TRBV10-3|.|.
TGTGCCATCAGGGGACTGGTTGACTCCTACGAGCAGTACTTC
CAIRGLVDSYEQYF
>TRBJ2-7|TRBV6-5|TRBD1|.
TGTGCCAGCAGTAAACCAGACAGGGTCGAGCAGTACTTC
CASSKPDRVEQYF
>TRBJ1-3|TRBV4-2|.|.
TGTGCCAGCAGCCCTGAACCCCGGGGTGAAAGGGTCTCTGGAAACACCATATATTTT
CASSPEPRGERVSGNTIYF
>TRBJ1-1|TRBV24-1|TRBD1|few
TGTGCCACCAGTGATTCGAACCCCCGGACAGGGACTGAAGCTTTCTTT
CATSDSNPRTGTEAFF
>TRBJ2-1|TRBV11-2|.|.
TGTGCCACTCGCGGTAGCTCCTACAATGAGCAGTTCTTC
CATRGSSYNEQFF
>TRBJ2-1|TRBV7-9|TRBD2|.
TGTGCCAGCAGCTACCCTTTCGGTACGAGCGGGAGTGTCAATGAGCAGTTCTTC
CASSYPFGTSGSVNEQFF
>TRBJ1-2|TRBV6-5|.|.
TGTGCCAGCACCCAGGTATATGGCTACACCTTC
CASTQVYGYTF
>TRBJ2-3|TRBV7-9|TRBD2|.
TGTGCCAGCAGCCTCCTCTGGACTAGCGGGACTAGCACAGATACGCAGTATTTT
CASSLLWTSGTSTDTQYF
>TRBJ1-5|TRBV7-9|.|.
TGTGCCAGCAGCCCGACAGGAGTTCATCAGCCCCAGCATTTT
CASSPTGVHQPQHF
>TRBJ1-1|TRBV28|TRBD1|.
TGTGCCAGCAGTTTTGACAGGGGGGCGGCTTTCTTT
CASSFDRGAAFF
>TRBJ2-1|TRBV3-1/TRBV3-2|TRBD2|.
TGTGCCAGCAGCCACGAACTAGCGCGGAGCTCCTACAATGAGCAGTTCTTC
CASSHELARSSYNEQFF
>TRBJ1-4|TRBV10-1|.|.
TGCGCCAGCACTATGCTAGGCGGTAGTAATGAAAAACTGTTTTTT
CASTMLGGSNEKLFF
>TRBJ1-4|TRBV30|.|few
TGTGCCTGGAGTGTCTTTGGGCGACCTAATGAAAAACTGTTTTTT
CAWSVFGRPNEKLFF
>TRBJ1-5|TRBV28|TRBD1|.
TGTGCCAGCAGTCAAATCAGGACAGGGGGAACGCAGCCCCAGCATTTT
CASSQIRTGGTQPQHF
>TRBJ2-1|TRBV4-3|TRBD2|once
TGCGCCAGCAGCCGAATAAGCGGGAGTATCGACAATGAGCAGTTCTTC
CASSRISGSIDNEQFF
>TRBJ2-3|TRBV4-2|.|.
TGTGCCAGCAGCCAAGGGGACTCGGCTAGCACAGATACGCAGTATTTT
CASSQGDSASTDTQYF
>TRBJ2-7|TRBV27|.|.
TGTGCCAGCGGTGATAGGGCAGGGGCTACCTACGAGCAGTACTTC
CASGDRAGATYEQYF
>TRBJ2-1|TRBV18|TRBD2|.
TGTGCCAGCTCACCAATGACTAGCGGTGGGATCTACAATGAGCAGTTCTTC
CASSPMTSGGIYNEQFF
>TRBJ1-2|TRBV7-2|.|.
TGTGCCAGCAGCTTGCAAGGGGTCGATGGCTACACCTTC
CASSLQGVDGYTF
>TRBJ1-2|TRBV20-1|.|.
TGCAGTGCTCAGGGTACAGGGGGCTACACCTTC
CSAQGTGGYTF
>TRBJ1-1|TRBV27|.|once
TGTGCCAGCAGTCCTTACCGCGGGGGTGAAGCTTTCTTT
CASSPYRGGEAFF
>TRBJ2-3|TRBV7-2|TRBD2|.
TGTGCCAGCAGCAGGCGGGGGACTAGCGGGAGGCAGGCGGATACGCAGTATTTT
CASSRRGTSGRQADTQYF
>TRBJ1-6|TRBV30|TRBD1|.
TGTGCCTTAGCCAGGACAGGGCTAGGTTCACCCCTCCACTTT
CALARTGLGSPLHF